This passage covers 22 T cell receptor beta chains from one sample sequenced in a study of shared clonotypes between healthy human individuals. Clones were sequenced by immunoSEQ multiplex PCR, and TCRdb holds only the in-frame ones, with some missing. The sample holds 640,000 or so clones, approximately 79% seen once. Input material: memory CD4+ T cells sorted from blood. Subset noted: CD45RA-negative fraction. These receptors originate from a woman under 40 in good health.

This chain connects TRBV30 to TRBJ1-6; possible D gene TRBD1, 6 bases. The V end was cut by 4 bases, the J end by 6 bases, with 7 bases between. The CDR3 loop spans 12 amino acids. The germline gives CDR1 GTSNPN, CDR2 SVGIG (reference sequence). The CDR3 DNA sequence: TGTGCCTGGATGGACAGTAATTCACCCCTCCACTTT. Protein: CAWMDSNSPLHF.

Concerning this clone: The same CDR3 is also encoded by other DNA sequences in this sample. V is TRBV6-5 and J is TRBJ1-1; TRBD1 matches at 7 bases. CDR3 length equals 14 residues. Germline values: CDR1 MNHEY, CDR2 SVGAGI. The trim removed 5 bases at V and 2 bases at J, leaving 5 bases unmatched. The CDR3 nucleotides are TGTGCCAGCAGTCCCCGGACAGGTAACACTGAAGCTTTCTTT. It specifies CASSPRTGNTEAFF.

The table lists this clone with a count of one. The chain carries TRBV18 and TRBJ1-5; no definite D call. CDR1 and CDR2 (germline): KGHSH, LQKENI. The CDR3 sequence is 15 residues long. V lost 0 bases and J lost 4, with 10 bases in between. This chain's CDR3 is CASSPPEFSNQPQHF. The CDR3 bases are TGTGCCAGCTCACCACCGGAATTCTCAAATCAGCCCCAGCATTTT. Supplemented by reference TRBV18 and TRBJ1-5, the full variable domain reads NAGVMQNPRHLVRRRGQEARLRCSPMKGHSHVYWYRQLPEEGLKFMVYLQKENIIDESGMPKERFSAEFPKEGPSILRIQQVVRGDSAAYFCASSPPEFSNQPQHFGDGTRLSIL.

The chain combines TRBV7-7 with TRBJ2-1, with a tentative D call TRBD2 (5 bases). Trimming pared 2 bases from V and 8 bases from J, leaving 13 bases between. The CDR3 length is 14 residues. Germline V gene lookup returns CDR1 SSHAT and CDR2 FNYEAQ (reference sequence). The CDR3 nucleotides read TGTGCCAGCAGCTTAACTTTCGGGGTCTATGAGCAGTTCTTC. Translated, it gives CASSLTFGVYEQFF. Complete variable domain (other parts from reference TRBV7-7 and TRBJ2-1): GAGVSQSPRYKVTKRGQDVTLRCDPISSHATLYWYQQALGQGPEFLTYFNYEAQPDKSGLPSDRFSAERPEGSISTLTIQRTEQRDSAMYRCASSLTFGVYEQFFGPGTRLTVL.

In this sample, this clone turned up once. The chain uses TRBV7-9 and TRBJ2-2; D is unclear. The CDR3 totals 14 residues. The ends were cut back, 3 bases at V and 0 bases at J, with 5 bases in the middle. Germline V lookup: CDR1 SEHNR, CDR2 FQNEAQ (reference sequence). CDR3 sequence (DNA): TGTGCCAGCAGCTTGGCAACGAACACCGGGGAGCTGTTTTTT. Its translation: CASSLATNTGELFF. The variable domain in full, completed from reference TRBV7-9 and TRBJ2-2, reads DTGVSQNPRHKITKRGQNVTFRCDPISEHNRLYWYRQTLGQGPEFLTYFQNEAQLEKSRLLSDRFSAERPKGSFSTLEIQRTEQGDSAMYLCASSLATNTGELFFGEGSRLTVL.

The sample holds one count of this clone. The chain has TRBV5-6 and TRBJ2-1; TRBD2 aligns across 7 bases. This CDR3 has 17 amino acids. CDR1 is SGHDT, CDR2 YYEEEE, per germline. V lost 0 bases, J lost 2 bases, and 8 bases stayed unmatched. The CDR3 nucleotides read TGTGCCAGCAGCTTGGCTAACCGGGACTATCCCTACAATGAGCAGTTCTTC. Translated, it gives CASSLANRDYPYNEQFF.

This clone was counted between two and nine times. This rearrangement joins TRBV5-1 to TRBJ2-2, with D possibly matching TRBD1 (7 bases). The CDR3 length is 15 residues. Trimming stripped 5 bases from V and 4 bases from J, with 15 bases between. Germline loops: CDR1 SGHRS, CDR2 YFSETQ. CDR3 in DNA: TGCGCCAGCAGTCCCGGACAGGAGGGCACCGGGGAGCTGTTTTTT. This sequence encodes CASSPGQEGTGELFF.

For this clone: A far larger clone lies a single base away; this is likely a read error. The sample carries other DNA sequences with the same CDR3. The CDR3 DNA reads TGTGCCAGCAGCCCGACAGGAGACTATGGCTACACCTTC. Translated: CASSPTGDYGYTF. The gene calls are TRBV6-6 and TRBJ1-2, with a possible D match to TRBD1 (6 bases). Trimming took off 6 bases at V and 3 bases at J, with 11 bases between the two ends. The CDR3 consists of 13 residues. Germline CDR1 is MNHNY and CDR2 is SVGAGI (reference sequence).

This clone has just a few counts. This rearrangement joins TRBV18 to TRBJ2-7; D gene ambiguous. Germline V gives CDR1 KGHSH, CDR2 LQKENI. CDR3 length equals 12 residues. Deletions cut 6 bases from V and 1 base from J, with 7 bases between. The CDR3 sequence is CASSDRSYEQYF. CDR3 in DNA: TGTGCCAGCTCGGATCGATCCTACGAGCAGTACTTC.

The chain has TRBV27 and TRBJ2-5, with no clear D. CDR3 length equals 13 residues. CDR1 and CDR2 from the germline V gene are MNHEY and SMNVEV (reference sequence). Trimming took off 4 bases at V and 7 bases at J, with 13 bases between the two ends. This CDR3 is CASSSTPFGTQYF. The CDR3 DNA is TGTGCCAGCAGTTCGACCCCCTTTGGGACCCAGTACTTC.

This rearrangement joins TRBV13 to TRBJ1-1, with D maybe TRBD1 (5 bases). The V and J ends lost 3 bases and 4 bases respectively, with 12 bases between them. Germline lookup yields CDR1 PRHDT and CDR2 FYEKMQ (reference sequence). This CDR3 comprises 14 residues. CDR3 protein: CASSLEVRGTEAFF. As DNA, the CDR3 is TGTGCCAGCAGCTTGGAAGTTAGGGGCACTGAAGCTTTCTTT.

This sequence joins TRBV5-4 and TRBJ1-1, with D unclear. The V gene lost 0 bases and the J gene lost 1 base, with 4 bases spanning the gap. Looked up from germline, CDR1 is SGHNT and CDR2 is YYREEE (reference sequence). The CDR3 is 13 amino acids. The CDR3 DNA sequence: TGTGCCAGCAGCTTGGACAAGAACACTGAAGCTTTCTTT. This encodes CASSLDKNTEAFF.

The chain has TRBV10-1 and TRBJ1-1; 11 bases agree with TRBD1. CDR3 length equals 15 residues. V was pared by 6 bases and J by 2 bases, with 5 bases of the junction left unmatched. Germline V gene lookup returns CDR1 WNHNN and CDR2 SYGVQD (reference sequence). The CDR3 is CASRSGTGGNTEAFF. The CDR3 DNA sequence: TGCGCCAGCAGGTCCGGGACAGGGGGTAACACTGAAGCTTTCTTT.

This clone has a handful of counts. This chain joins TRBV4-1 and TRBJ2-7; TRBD2 matches at 10 bases. Germline V gives CDR1 MGHRA, CDR2 YSYEKL. Germline trimming cut 1 base from V and 6 bases from J; bases unmatched to any gene: 6. The CDR3 totals 15 residues. As DNA, the CDR3 is TGCGCCAGCAGCCAAGGTCCCCTAGCGGGAGTCGAGCAGTACTTC. Its translation is CASSQGPLAGVEQYF.

The sample holds a few counts of this clone. The chain joins TRBV11-2 to TRBJ1-3; D is uncertain. V was cut by 5 bases and J by 0 bases, with 2 bases left in between. Germline V CDR1 and CDR2: SGHAT, FQNNGV. This CDR3 has 12 residues. The CDR3 sequence is CASSNSGNTIYF. The CDR3 DNA reads as TGTGCCAGCAGCAACTCTGGAAACACCATATATTTT.

This clone was detected once. The rearrangement joins TRBV2 to TRBJ1-5, with D uncertain. The V end lost 8 bases, the J end lost 1 base, and 15 bases lay between the germline ends. Germline V CDR1 and CDR2: SNHLY, FYNNEI. This CDR3 is 15 amino acids long. CDR3 DNA sequence: TGTGCCAGCGGTGTGGGGTTCGTGAGCAATCAGCCCCAGCATTTT. This encodes CASGVGFVSNQPQHF. The entire variable domain, with the rest obtained from reference TRBV2 and TRBJ1-5, is as follows: EPEVTQTPSHQVTQMGQEVILRCVPISNHLYFYWYRQILGQKVEFLVSFYNNEISEKSEIFDDQFSVERPDGSNFTLKIRSTKLEDSAMYFCASGVGFVSNQPQHFGDGTRLSIL.

The chain is built from TRBV7-9 and TRBJ1-3, with D unclear. This CDR3 comprises 15 residues. The V end was cut by 1 base, the J end by 1 base, with 8 bases between. Germline lookup yields CDR1 SEHNR and CDR2 FQNEAQ (reference sequence). The CDR3 region is CASSLGAGSGNTIYF. The DNA for the CDR3 is TGTGCCAGCAGCTTAGGGGCAGGTTCTGGAAACACCATATATTTT. The whole variable domain, filled in from reference TRBV7-9 and TRBJ1-3, reads DTGVSQNPRHKITKRGQNVTFRCDPISEHNRLYWYRQTLGQGPEFLTYFQNEAQLEKSRLLSDRFSAERPKGSFSTLEIQRTEQGDSAMYLCASSLGAGSGNTIYFGEGSWLTVV.

This clone has a handful of counts. The chain has TRBV5-1 and TRBJ1-1; the D gene is possibly TRBD1 (5 bases). The germline CDR1 and CDR2 sequences are SGHRS and YFSETQ. This CDR3 has 17 amino acids. Between the trimmed V and J ends, which lost 0 bases and 0 bases, there was a span of 15 bases. CDR3 sequence (DNA): TGCGCCAGCAGCTTGGAATTTGCGGGGCAACTGAACACTGAAGCTTTCTTT. Translation gives CASSLEFAGQLNTEAFF.

This sequence joins TRBV29-1 and TRBJ2-7, with a tentative D call TRBD1 (6 bases). The CDR3 sequence is 13 residues long. V was clipped by 6 bases and J by 1 base, with 13 bases between them. Per the germline V gene, CDR1 is SQVTM and CDR2 is ANQGSEA. The CDR3 sequence: CSVILTGSYEQYF. CDR3 coding DNA: TGCAGCGTCATCTTAACAGGGTCCTACGAGCAGTACTTC.

The rearrangement uses TRBV6-5 and TRBJ1-2, with D perhaps matching TRBD1 (5 bases). There are 15 residues in the CDR3. In germline, CDR1 is MNHEY, CDR2 SVGAGI. With 2 bases removed from V and 7 bases from J, the gap between germline ends came to 17 bases. CDR3 bases: TGTGCCAGCAGTTACACCCAATCAGGGCGGGGTGGCTACACCTTC. Amino acids: CASSYTQSGRGGYTF.

This chain connects TRBV19 to TRBJ2-1; TRBD2 matches at 13 bases. Per germline, CDR1 LNHDA and CDR2 SQIVND (reference sequence). V dropped 5 bases and J dropped 10; count of bases not matched to a gene: 11. This CDR3 spans 16 amino acids. This CDR3 reads CASSGRTSGRAEEQFF. CDR3 DNA: TGTGCCAGTAGTGGTCGAACTAGCGGGAGGGCCGAGGAGCAGTTCTTC.

The rearrangement links TRBV27 to TRBJ2-7; perhaps TRBD2 as D (6 bases). CDR3 length: 14 amino acids. Germline V gene sequence: CDR1 MNHEY, CDR2 SMNVEV (reference sequence). V was shortened by 4 bases and J by 1 base, with 11 bases between the two germline ends. The CDR3 DNA follows: TGTGCCAGCAGTTCCGGGACTTTTTCCTACGAGCAGTACTTC. It yields the protein CASSSGTFSYEQYF.